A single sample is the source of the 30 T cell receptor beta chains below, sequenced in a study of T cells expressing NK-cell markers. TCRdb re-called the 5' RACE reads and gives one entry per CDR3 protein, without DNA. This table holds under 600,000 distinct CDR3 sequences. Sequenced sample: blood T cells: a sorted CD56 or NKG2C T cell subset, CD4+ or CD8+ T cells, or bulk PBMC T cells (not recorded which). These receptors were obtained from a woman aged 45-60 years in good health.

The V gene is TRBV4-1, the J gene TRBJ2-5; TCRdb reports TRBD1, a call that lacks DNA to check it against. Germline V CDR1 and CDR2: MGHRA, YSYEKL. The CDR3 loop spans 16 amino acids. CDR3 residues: CASSQVLRDRAKTQYF.

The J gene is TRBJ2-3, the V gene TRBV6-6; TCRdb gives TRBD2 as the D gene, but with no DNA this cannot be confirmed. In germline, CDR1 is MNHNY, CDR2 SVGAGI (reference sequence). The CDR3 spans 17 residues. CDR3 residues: CASSYSPLAGDPDTQYF.

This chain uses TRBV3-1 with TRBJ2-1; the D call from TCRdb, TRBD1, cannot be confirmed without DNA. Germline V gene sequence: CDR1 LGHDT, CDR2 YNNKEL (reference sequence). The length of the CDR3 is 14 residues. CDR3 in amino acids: CASSQPRQNNEQFF.

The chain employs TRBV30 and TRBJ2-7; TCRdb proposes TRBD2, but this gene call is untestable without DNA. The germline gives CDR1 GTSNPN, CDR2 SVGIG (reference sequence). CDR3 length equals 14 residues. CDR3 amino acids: CAWSTLAGVGEQYF.

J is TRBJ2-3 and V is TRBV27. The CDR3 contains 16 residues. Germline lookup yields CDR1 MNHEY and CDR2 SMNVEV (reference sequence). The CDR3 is CASSLLPGSSTDTQYF.

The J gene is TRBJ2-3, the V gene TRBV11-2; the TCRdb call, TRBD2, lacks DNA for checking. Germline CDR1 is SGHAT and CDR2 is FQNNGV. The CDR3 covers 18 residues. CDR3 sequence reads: CASSLTVNREGRGDTQYF.

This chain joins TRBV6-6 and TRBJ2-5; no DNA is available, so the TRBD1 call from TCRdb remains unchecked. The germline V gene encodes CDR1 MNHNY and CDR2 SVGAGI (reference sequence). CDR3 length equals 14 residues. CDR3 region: CASTHLDRVGTQYF.

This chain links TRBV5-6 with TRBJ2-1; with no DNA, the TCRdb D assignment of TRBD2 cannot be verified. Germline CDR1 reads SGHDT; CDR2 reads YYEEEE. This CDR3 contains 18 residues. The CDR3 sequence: CASSPMSGSGTRGNEQFF.

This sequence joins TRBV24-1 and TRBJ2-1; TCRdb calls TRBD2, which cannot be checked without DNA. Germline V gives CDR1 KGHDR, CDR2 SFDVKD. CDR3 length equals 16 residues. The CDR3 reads CATSDRASGRIYEQFF.

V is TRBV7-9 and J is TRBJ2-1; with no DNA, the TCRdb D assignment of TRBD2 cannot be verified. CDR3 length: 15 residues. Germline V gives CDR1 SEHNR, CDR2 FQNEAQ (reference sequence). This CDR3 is CASSTSGRAGDEQFF. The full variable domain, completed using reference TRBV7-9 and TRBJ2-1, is DTGVSQNPRHKITKRGQNVTFRCDPISEHNRLYWYRQTLGQGPEFLTYFQNEAQLEKSRLLSDRFSAERPKGSFSTLEIQRTEQGDSAMYLCASSTSGRAGDEQFFGPGTRLTVL.

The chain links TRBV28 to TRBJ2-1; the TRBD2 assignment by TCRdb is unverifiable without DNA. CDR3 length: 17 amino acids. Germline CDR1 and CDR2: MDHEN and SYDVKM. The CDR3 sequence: CASSLWSLAGGPGEQFF.

The CDR3 is CASSRSSGPYNEQFF. The chain is built from TRBV12-3 or TRBV12-4 and TRBJ2-1; lacking DNA, the TRBD2 call made by TCRdb goes unchecked. This CDR3 contains 15 residues.

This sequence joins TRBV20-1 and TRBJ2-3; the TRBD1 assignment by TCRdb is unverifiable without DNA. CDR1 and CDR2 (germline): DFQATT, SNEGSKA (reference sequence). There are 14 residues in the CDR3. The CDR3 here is CSGLRDHSTDTQYF.

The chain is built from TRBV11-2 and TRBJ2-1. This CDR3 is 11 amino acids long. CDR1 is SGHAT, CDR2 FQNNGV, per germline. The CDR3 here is CASSLRYEQFF.

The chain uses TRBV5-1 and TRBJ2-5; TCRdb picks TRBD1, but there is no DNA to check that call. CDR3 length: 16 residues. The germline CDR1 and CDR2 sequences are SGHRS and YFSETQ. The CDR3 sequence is CASSLAGFEGAETQYF. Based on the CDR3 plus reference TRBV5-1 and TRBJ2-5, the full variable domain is KAGVTQTPRYLIKTRGQQVTLSCSPISGHRSVSWYQQTPGQGLQFLFEYFSETQRNKGNFPGRFSGRQFSNSRSEMNVSTLELGDSALYLCASSLAGFEGAETQYFGPGTRLLVL.

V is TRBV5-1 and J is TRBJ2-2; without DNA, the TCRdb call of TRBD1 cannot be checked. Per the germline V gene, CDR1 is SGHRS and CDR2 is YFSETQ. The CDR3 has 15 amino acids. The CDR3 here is CASSLEMTGLGELFF.

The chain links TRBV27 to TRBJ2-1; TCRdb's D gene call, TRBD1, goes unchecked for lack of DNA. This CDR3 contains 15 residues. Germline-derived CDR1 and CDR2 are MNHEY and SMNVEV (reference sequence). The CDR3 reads CASSFSGGQYNEQFF.

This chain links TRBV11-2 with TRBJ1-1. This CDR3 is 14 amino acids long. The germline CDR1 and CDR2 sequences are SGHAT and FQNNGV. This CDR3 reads CASNLNYGDTEAFF.

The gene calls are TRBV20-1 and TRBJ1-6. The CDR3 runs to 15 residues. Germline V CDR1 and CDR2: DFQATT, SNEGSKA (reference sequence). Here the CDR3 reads CSARDPQPYNSPLHF.

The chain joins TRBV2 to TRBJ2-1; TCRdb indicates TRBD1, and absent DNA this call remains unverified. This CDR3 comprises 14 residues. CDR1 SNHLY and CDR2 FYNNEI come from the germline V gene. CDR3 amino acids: CASGDRNTYNEQFF. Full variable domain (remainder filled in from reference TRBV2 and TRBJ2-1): EPEVTQTPSHQVTQMGQEVILRCVPISNHLYFYWYRQILGQKVEFLVSFYNNEISEKSEIFDDQFSVERPDGSNFTLKIRSTKLEDSAMYFCASGDRNTYNEQFFGPGTRLTVL.

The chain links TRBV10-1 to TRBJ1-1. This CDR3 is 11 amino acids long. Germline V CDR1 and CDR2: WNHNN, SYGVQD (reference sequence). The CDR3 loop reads CASSEGTEAFF.

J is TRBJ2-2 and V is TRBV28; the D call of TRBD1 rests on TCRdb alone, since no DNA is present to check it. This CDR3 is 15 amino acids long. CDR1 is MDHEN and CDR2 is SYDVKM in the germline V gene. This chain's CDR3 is CASRAGTGATGELFF.

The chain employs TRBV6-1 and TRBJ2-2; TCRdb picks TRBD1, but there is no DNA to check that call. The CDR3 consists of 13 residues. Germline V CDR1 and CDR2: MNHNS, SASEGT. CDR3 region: CASKGQGRGELFF.

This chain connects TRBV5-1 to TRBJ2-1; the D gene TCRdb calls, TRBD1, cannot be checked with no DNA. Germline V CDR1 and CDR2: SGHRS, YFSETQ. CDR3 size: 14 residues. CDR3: CASSLGPLGDEQFF.

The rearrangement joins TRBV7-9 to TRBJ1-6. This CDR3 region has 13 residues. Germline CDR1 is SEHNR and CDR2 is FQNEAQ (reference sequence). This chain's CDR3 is CASNVEDNSPLHF.

The CDR3 region is CAISESVGDNNEQFF. The gene calls are TRBV10-3 and TRBJ2-1; TCRdb designates TRBD2, a call that cannot be tested without DNA. Germline CDR1 reads ENHRY; CDR2 reads SYGVKD. This CDR3 is built from 15 residues.

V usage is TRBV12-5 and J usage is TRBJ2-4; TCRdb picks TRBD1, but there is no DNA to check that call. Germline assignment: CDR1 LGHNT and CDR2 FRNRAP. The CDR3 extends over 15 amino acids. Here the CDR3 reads CASGLGGAGKNIQYF.

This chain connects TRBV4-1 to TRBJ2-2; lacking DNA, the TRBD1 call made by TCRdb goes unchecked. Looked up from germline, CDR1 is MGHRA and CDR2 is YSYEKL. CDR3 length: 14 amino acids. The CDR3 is CASSQAGGFGELFF.

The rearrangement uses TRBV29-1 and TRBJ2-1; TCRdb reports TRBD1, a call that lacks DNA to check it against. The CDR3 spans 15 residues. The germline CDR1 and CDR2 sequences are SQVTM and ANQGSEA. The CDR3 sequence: CSAVFGTGVGNEQFF.

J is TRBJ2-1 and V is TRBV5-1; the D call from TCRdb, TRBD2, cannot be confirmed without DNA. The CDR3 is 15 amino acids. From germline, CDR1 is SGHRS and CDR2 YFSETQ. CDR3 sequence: CASAGAGGPHNEQFF.